These T cell receptor beta chains were read from a single sample in a study of shared clonotypes between healthy human individuals. The table came from immunoSEQ multiplex PCR; TCRdb's copy has only in-frame clones and leaves some out. The table records roughly 2,000,000 clones, roughly 93% of them present only once. What was sequenced was naive CD8+ T cells from PBMCs. The receptors derive from a man younger than 35 in good health. Some clones in this sample may be carry-over from other donors' samples. The CDR3 runs from the conserved cysteine through the conserved F or W. Fields, in order: clone size, D gene, V gene, J gene, CDR3 DNA, CDR3 protein. A D gene is named only where the DNA matches it firmly. The listing skips clone size in some rows; elsewhere it reads once, few, many or a size class.

clone size: few; D gene: .; V gene: TRBV27; J gene: TRBJ1-2; CDR3 DNA: TGTGCCAGCAGTTTGTCTAACGAAAGGGTCCATGGCTACACCTTC; CDR3 protein: CASSLSNERVHGYTF
clone size: .; D gene: .; V gene: TRBV28; J gene: TRBJ1-2; CDR3 DNA: TGTGCCAGCAGTTGGGTAGGGGAGAGGGAGGCAAACTATGGCTACACCTTC; CDR3 protein: CASSWVGEREANYGYTF
clone size: .; D gene: .; V gene: TRBV27; J gene: TRBJ2-7; CDR3 DNA: TGTGCCAGCAGCTCAAGCTCCTACGAGCAGTACTTC; CDR3 protein: CASSSSSYEQYF
clone size: once; D gene: TRBD2; V gene: TRBV13; J gene: TRBJ2-5; CDR3 DNA: TGTGCCAGCAGCTTAGTTAGCGGGGGGCAAGAGACCCAGTACTTC; CDR3 protein: CASSLVSGGQETQYF
clone size: .; D gene: TRBD2; V gene: TRBV19; J gene: TRBJ2-1; CDR3 DNA: TGTGCCAGTAGTATAAGCGGGAGCCCGGAAGAGCAGTTCTTC; CDR3 protein: CASSISGSPEEQFF
clone size: .; D gene: TRBD2; V gene: TRBV7-3; J gene: TRBJ2-3; CDR3 DNA: TGTGCCAGCAGCCCAGGGACTAGGGACAACACAGATACGCAGTATTTT; CDR3 protein: CASSPGTRDNTDTQYF
clone size: .; D gene: .; V gene: TRBV6-5; J gene: TRBJ2-7; CDR3 DNA: TGTGCCAGCAGTTACTCTGTCGGGCGTAAGTCCTACGAGCAGTACTTC; CDR3 protein: CASSYSVGRKSYEQYF
clone size: .; D gene: .; V gene: TRBV21-1; J gene: TRBJ1-5; CDR3 DNA: TGTGCCAGCAGCAAAGACGGGACAGGGGATCAGCCCCAGCATTTT; CDR3 protein: CASSKDGTGDQPQHF
clone size: .; D gene: .; V gene: TRBV28; J gene: TRBJ2-7; CDR3 DNA: TGTGCCAGCAGTTTCCGACAGAACGGCGAGCAGTACTTC; CDR3 protein: CASSFRQNGEQYF
clone size: .; D gene: TRBD1; V gene: TRBV29-1; J gene: TRBJ2-1; CDR3 DNA: TGCAGCGTTAGGGACAGGAGCTCCTACAATGAGCAGTTCTTC; CDR3 protein: CSVRDRSSYNEQFF
clone size: once; D gene: TRBD1; V gene: TRBV27; J gene: TRBJ1-5; CDR3 DNA: TGTGCCAGCAGTACCAGGACAGGCAGTGTATGGCCCCAGCATTTT; CDR3 protein: CASSTRTGSVWPQHF
clone size: .; D gene: .; V gene: TRBV27; J gene: TRBJ1-5; CDR3 DNA: TGTGCCAGCAGTGATAATAATAGCAATCAGCCCCAGCATTTT; CDR3 protein: CASSDNNSNQPQHF
clone size: .; D gene: .; V gene: TRBV19; J gene: TRBJ2-1; CDR3 DNA: TGTGCCAGTAGTATTGTAGCGAACTCCTACAATGAGCAGTTCTTC; CDR3 protein: CASSIVANSYNEQFF
clone size: .; D gene: .; V gene: TRBV9; J gene: TRBJ2-1; CDR3 DNA: TGTGCCAGCAGCGAAACCCCGAGGACAGCCTCCTACAATGAGCAGTTCTTC; CDR3 protein: CASSETPRTASYNEQFF
clone size: .; D gene: TRBD1; V gene: TRBV4-1; J gene: TRBJ2-7; CDR3 DNA: TGCGCCAGCAGCCGGGACAGCTACTACGAGCAGTACTTC; CDR3 protein: CASSRDSYYEQYF